This is a list of T cell receptor beta chains from one sample in a study of control samples from healthy donors and cancer patients. Assay: immunoSEQ multiplex PCR; the TCRdb copy retains only in-frame clones and omits some. The sample table sets out about 200,000 clones. Sequencing input: blood. These receptors were taken from a woman aged 30 to 39 in good health. Both conserved end residues are part of each CDR3. A D gene is named only where the DNA matches it firmly.

d_call,j_call,v_call,cdr3_nt,cdr3_aa
NA,TRBJ1-6,TRBV12-3/TRBV12-4,TGTGCCAGCAGTTTCGGGGAGATAGAGCTCCACTTT,CASSFGEIELHF
NA,TRBJ1-1,TRBV11-3,TGTGCCAGCAGCCGCAGGGGCGAGGGCACTGAAGCTTTCTTT,CASSRRGEGTEAFF
NA,TRBJ2-1,TRBV11-2,TGTGCCAGCACCCGAACCTGGCGGCCCTACAATGAGCAGTTCTTC,CASTRTWRPYNEQFF
NA,TRBJ1-6,TRBV5-6,TGTGCCAGCAGAGAACAGAGCTCCTATAATTCACCCCTCCACTTT,CASREQSSYNSPLHF
NA,TRBJ2-7,TRBV19,TGTGCCAGTAGTATAGATGGGGGCTTCAACTCCTACGAGCAGTACTTC,CASSIDGGFNSYEQYF
NA,TRBJ1-3,TRBV5-1,TGCGCCAGCAGTACGGGACTCCCCTCTGGAAACACCATATATTTT,CASSTGLPSGNTIYF
NA,TRBJ1-3,TRBV6-5,TGTGCCAGCAGTTACGGGGGTTCCGGAAACACCATATATTTT,CASSYGGSGNTIYF
NA,TRBJ2-7,TRBV7-9,TGTGCCAGCAGCTTGGTCAGTCCCTACGAGCAGTACTTC,CASSLVSPYEQYF
NA,TRBJ1-4,TRBV28,TGTGCCAGCAGTTTATACAGTAATGAAAAACTGTTTTTT,CASSLYSNEKLFF
TRBD2,TRBJ2-3,TRBV28,TGTGCCAGCAGTCCACTAGCGGGGGGGCGGGAAGATACGCAGTATTTT,CASSPLAGGREDTQYF
NA,TRBJ1-1,TRBV3-1/TRBV3-2,TGTGCCAGCAGCCAAGGACTAATTAGTGCTTTCTTT,CASSQGLISAFF
NA,TRBJ1-2,TRBV4-1,TGCGCCAGCAGCCACCGGGCCATCCTACAGCTCTATGGCTACACCTTC,CASSHRAILQLYGYTF
NA,TRBJ1-4,TRBV18,TGTGCCAGCTCACCACCGCGGGGGAGGCGTAATGAAAAACTGTTTTTT,CASSPPRGRRNEKLFF
NA,TRBJ1-1,TRBV5-8,TGTGCCAGCAGCTTGGATCGGGGTGTAGGAACTGAAGCTTTCTTT,CASSLDRGVGTEAFF
NA,TRBJ1-5,TRBV28,TGTGCCAGCAGCATGGGGGGGGCTCGTCAGCCCCAGCATTTT,CASSMGGARQPQHF
NA,TRBJ2-7,TRBV7-2,TGTGCCAGCAGCCCCGAGGGTGAGCCAGGTACCTACGAGCAGTACTTC,CASSPEGEPGTYEQYF
TRBD1,TRBJ2-5,TRBV5-5,TGTGCCAGCAGCTTGTTGGGATCAGGGGGAGAGACCCAGTACTTC,CASSLLGSGGETQYF
NA,TRBJ1-2,TRBV3-1/TRBV3-2,TGTGCCAGCAGCCAGGCCTACAGGGTCGGCTACACCTTC,CASSQAYRVGYTF
TRBD1,TRBJ2-7,TRBV29-1,TGCAGCGTTGAAGATGGACAGGGGACCTACGAGCAGTACTTC,CSVEDGQGTYEQYF
TRBD1,TRBJ1-4,TRBV28,TGTGCCACCCGATCAGGGGGCCCCTTCACAACTAATGAAAAACTGTTTTTT,CATRSGGPFTTNEKLFF
TRBD1,TRBJ1-3,TRBV10-3,TGTGCCACCGGGACAGGGGTCGGGATTGACCTTGGAAACACCATATATTTT,CATGTGVGIDLGNTIYF
NA,TRBJ2-2,TRBV6-4,TGTGCCAGCAGTGACTCCTCCGCGAACACCGGGGAGCTGTTTTTT,CASSDSSANTGELFF
NA,TRBJ2-6,TRBV7-2,TGTGCCAGCAGGTTAAGTTCTGGGGCCAACGTCCTGACTTTC,CASRLSSGANVLTF
NA,TRBJ2-5,TRBV18,TGTGCCAGCTCACCGGCCGGGGCGGTCCAAGAGACCCAGTACTTC,CASSPAGAVQETQYF
NA,TRBJ2-2,TRBV19,TGTGCCAGTAGTATTGGGGTCGGGGAGCTGTTTTTT,CASSIGVGELFF
TRBD1,TRBJ1-1,TRBV12-3/TRBV12-4,TGTGCCAGCAGTTTGACAGGGTATAGTGAAGCTTTCTTT,CASSLTGYSEAFF
TRBD1,TRBJ1-6,TRBV27,TGTGCCAGCGGGGCCGGGACAGGGCCTTCACCCCTCCACTTT,CASGAGTGPSPLHF
NA,TRBJ1-6,TRBV5-1,TGCGCCAGCGGACTTCAGGTGAATTCACCCCTCCACTTT,CASGLQVNSPLHF
NA,TRBJ1-1,TRBV4-3,TGCGCCAGCAGCCAAGGGCGAATGAACACTGAAGCTTTCTTT,CASSQGRMNTEAFF
NA,TRBJ1-2,TRBV13,TGTGCCAGCAGCTCTTTCGACAGTGATGGCTACACCTTC,CASSSFDSDGYTF
NA,TRBJ1-1,TRBV18,TGTGCCAGCTCACCACGTAGGGGCTTGAACACTGAAGCTTTCTTT,CASSPRRGLNTEAFF
NA,TRBJ1-1,TRBV7-2,TGTGCCAGCTCAAGGAGCGCAGGACTTGAAGCTTTCTTT,CASSRSAGLEAFF
NA,TRBJ1-5,TRBV11-1,TGTGCCAGCAGCTTCCCGGGCCAGCCCCAGCATTTT,CASSFPGQPQHF
NA,TRBJ1-2,TRBV3-1/TRBV3-2,TGTGCCAGCAGCCTCGGAATGTGGGCAGGAAACTACACCTTC,CASSLGMWAGNYTF
TRBD2,TRBJ2-2,TRBV11-2,TGTGCCAGCAGCCCCGGGGGGGGCACGAACACCGGGGAGCTGTTTTTT,CASSPGGGTNTGELFF
TRBD2,TRBJ2-7,TRBV5-6,TGTGCCAGCAGCTTTAGACTAGCGGGGAGCTCCTACGAGCAGTACTTC,CASSFRLAGSSYEQYF
NA,TRBJ1-1,TRBV28,TGTGCCAGCGTGGAGTCCCTCAACACTGAAGCTTTCTTT,CASVESLNTEAFF
NA,TRBJ1-3,TRBV9,TGTGCCAGCAGCGTAGGACTCTCCCCTGGAAACACCATATATTTT,CASSVGLSPGNTIYF
NA,TRBJ2-7,TRBV7-2,TGTGCCAGCAGCTTAGCGGGGGGCAGGTACGAGCAGTACTTC,CASSLAGGRYEQYF
NA,TRBJ1-2,TRBV2,TGTGCCAGCAGTGACGGGGGGCATGATGGCTACACCTTC,CASSDGGHDGYTF
NA,TRBJ1-2,TRBV28,TGTGCCAGCAGTTTAGTGGCAGTTGGAATCTATGGCTACACCTTC,CASSLVAVGIYGYTF
TRBD1,TRBJ1-2,TRBV3-1/TRBV3-2,TGTGCCAGCAGCCGGGGACAGAGGGGCAGGTTAGCTAACTATGGCTACACCTTC,CASSRGQRGRLANYGYTF
NA,TRBJ1-6,TRBV6-1,TGTGCCAGCAGTAAAGACAGTTCCCTAATCTATAATTCACCCCTCCACTTT,CASSKDSSLIYNSPLHF
NA,TRBJ1-5,TRBV2,TGTGCCAGCAGTGACGGGAATCAGCCCCAGCATTTT,CASSDGNQPQHF
NA,TRBJ1-3,TRBV10-3,TGTGCCATCAGTGATCCGTTCGATTCTGGAAACACCATATATTTT,CAISDPFDSGNTIYF
TRBD1,TRBJ2-7,TRBV4-2,TGTGCCAGCAGCCAAGATTTTAGGACAGGGGACTCCTACGAGCAGTACTTC,CASSQDFRTGDSYEQYF
NA,TRBJ2-1,TRBV11-3,TGTGCCAGCAGCTTAGATCTGCAGGGGTACAATGAGCAGTTCTTC,CASSLDLQGYNEQFF
TRBD2,TRBJ2-1,TRBV10-1,TGCGCCATCTCTCGGGGACTAGCGGGGGGGCAACCCGACGAAGTGAATGAGCAGTTCTTC,CAISRGLAGGQPDEVNEQFF
TRBD1,TRBJ1-5,TRBV19,TGTGCCAGTAGACTGAGGACAGGGGGGAATTTTCATCAGCCCCAGCATTTT,CASRLRTGGNFHQPQHF
NA,TRBJ1-1,TRBV27,TGTGCCAGCAGAACAACCGCCGGGGGGAACACTGAAGCTTTCTTT,CASRTTAGGNTEAFF
TRBD1,TRBJ1-5,TRBV27,TGTGCCAGCAGTTTCCACAGGGGGAATCAGCCCCAGCATTTT,CASSFHRGNQPQHF
NA,TRBJ1-1,TRBV9,TGTGCCAGCAGCGCCGCAGGAGAACCTGAAGCTTTCTTT,CASSAAGEPEAFF
TRBD1,TRBJ2-2,TRBV7-2,TGTGCCAGCAGCTCGGACAGGGGTCGAACCGGGGAGCTGTTTTTT,CASSSDRGRTGELFF
NA,TRBJ2-5,TRBV29-1,TGCAGCATTAGGGTATGGAGCTTAGAGACCCAGTACTTC,CSIRVWSLETQYF